These 19 T cell receptor beta chains share one sample of origin, sequenced in a study of T-cell reconstitution after alpha-beta-depleted transplantation in children. A TCRbeta library incorporating unique molecular identifiers was prepared. TCRdb independently ran MiXCR on the PCR reads; one entry per CDR3 protein. Altogether 600,000 to 700,000 distinct CDR3 sequences are present, under 15% being singletons, with the ten largest covering about 0.79%. The input for sequencing was PBMCs, taken before TCRalphabeta/CD19-depleted stem cell transplant. The receptor set was obtained from a girl aged 2 to 9 with congenital amegakaryocytic thrombocytopenia, due to receive a stem cell transplant.

Concerning this clonotype itself: A much more abundant neighbour one base away suggests this may be a read error. The rearrangement links TRBV5-1 to TRBJ2-2, with TRBD2 as a possible D gene (5 bases). Germline lookup yields CDR1 SGHRS and CDR2 YFSETQ. This CDR3 is built from 16 residues. Between the trimmed V and J ends, which lost 4 bases and 2 bases, there was a span of 15 bases. The CDR3 DNA reads as TGCGCCAGCAGCCAACTAGTGGGAGACAACACCGGGGAGCTGTTTTTT. This sequence encodes CASSQLVGDNTGELFF.

This clonotype has ten or more counts. V gene TRBV27 combines with J gene TRBJ1-2; TRBD1 aligns across 9 bases. Per germline, CDR1 MNHEY and CDR2 SMNVEV (reference sequence). The CDR3 runs to 17 residues. Germline trimming cut 3 bases from V and 6 bases from J; bases unmatched to any gene: 14. This chain's CDR3 is CASSLLPHRGRKNGYTF. As DNA, the CDR3 is TGTGCCAGCAGTTTGCTTCCCCACAGGGGGCGAAAGAATGGCTACACCTTC.

The chain links TRBV3-1 to TRBJ2-5; no firm D call. The CDR3 extends over 12 amino acids. V was shortened by 8 bases and J by 5 bases, with 12 bases between the two germline ends. Germline values: CDR1 LGHDT, CDR2 YNNKEL (reference sequence). The CDR3 DNA reads TGTGCCAGCGGGTGGAGTGTGGAGACCCAGTACTTC. It translates to CASGWSVETQYF.

Ten or more counts support this clonotype. V gene TRBV20-1 combines with J gene TRBJ2-5; 7 nucleotides agree with TRBD2. The ends lost 1 base at V and 3 bases at J; junction bases unmatched: 8. The CDR3 consists of 15 residues. Germline values: CDR1 DFQATT, CDR2 SNEGSKA (reference sequence). The chain's CDR3 is CSARGASGREETQYF. CDR3 nucleotide sequence: TGCAGTGCTAGAGGGGCTAGCGGCAGAGAAGAGACCCAGTACTTC.

Only a few counts were recorded for this clonotype. V gene TRBV6-2 or TRBV6-3 combines with J gene TRBJ2-1, with D perhaps TRBD2 (5 bases). The V and J ends lost 6 bases and 3 bases respectively, with 9 bases between them. The V gene's germline CDR1 is MNHEY and CDR2 SVGEGT. The CDR3 has 13 residues. Here the CDR3 DNA reads TGTGCCAGCAGGGAGGACTTCTACAATGAGCAGTTCTTC. Its translation is CASREDFYNEQFF.

This clonotype was recorded many times. This chain uses TRBV12-3 or TRBV12-4 with TRBJ2-7, with D perhaps matching TRBD1 (6 bases). The CDR3 length is 14 residues. Trimming shortened V by 3 bases and J by 0 bases, and 9 bases separated the two germline ends. The DNA for the CDR3 is TGTGCCAGCAGTTTCGGACAGTCCTCCTACGAGCAGTACTTC. It specifies CASSFGQSSYEQYF.

In its sample, this clonotype was seen many times. The rearrangement links TRBV20-1 to TRBJ2-5; 12 nucleotides match TRBD2. Unmatched junction bases numbered 7, after V lost 6 bases and J lost 5 bases. CDR3 size: 14 residues. CDR1 is DFQATT and CDR2 is SNEGSKA in the germline V gene (reference sequence). DNA of the CDR3: TGCAGTGCGCGACTAGCGGGAGCGTGGGAGACCCAGTACTTC. Protein sequence: CSARLAGAWETQYF.

This clonotype was found a few times. The rearrangement joins TRBV27 to TRBJ2-7; D may be TRBD2 (6 bases). This CDR3 region has 16 residues. The germline V and J ends were trimmed by 5 bases and 1 base, with 18 bases remaining between them. Germline-derived CDR1 and CDR2 are MNHEY and SMNVEV (reference sequence). The CDR3: CASSAESTRGSYEQYF. The CDR3 DNA reads TGTGCCAGCAGTGCGGAAAGTACACGGGGGTCCTACGAGCAGTACTTC.

The rearrangement uses TRBV14 and TRBJ2-7, with D tentatively TRBD1 (6 bases). Germline values: CDR1 SGHDN, CDR2 FVKESK. The CDR3 is 17 amino acids. V gave up 4 bases and J gave up 5 bases, with 24 bases separating them. The CDR3 spells CASSPDPSIKGVNEQYF. CDR3 bases: TGTGCCAGCAGCCCAGATCCCAGTATCAAGGGGGTCAACGAGCAGTACTTC.

This chain uses TRBV24-1 with TRBJ2-5, with TRBD1 matching over 8 bases. The CDR3 runs to 15 residues. J gave up 5 bases and V 1 base, and 5 bases lay outside the gene matches. CDR1 is KGHDR, CDR2 SFDVKD, per germline. The DNA for the CDR3 is TGTGCCACCAGTGATTTTGACAGGGGAAAGGAGACCCAGTACTTC. Translation gives CATSDFDRGKETQYF.

This clonotype appeared many times. The chain joins TRBV29-1 to TRBJ1-2; TRBD1 agrees at 7 bases. The CDR3 has 15 amino acids. The germline gives CDR1 SQVTM, CDR2 ANQGSEA. With 5 bases clipped from V and 2 bases from J, the junction kept 11 bases outside the gene matches. CDR3 protein: CSVIVGTAPNYGYTF. CDR3 DNA sequence: TGCAGCGTTATCGTGGGGACAGCCCCAAACTATGGCTACACCTTC.

This clonotype was observed many times. This chain links TRBV12-3 or TRBV12-4 with TRBJ2-1; 10 bases line up with TRBD2. V was clipped by 1 base and J by 0 bases; unmatched bases: 21. This CDR3 region has 23 residues. The CDR3 here is CASSLDHFPKREGTASSYNEQFF. CDR3 in DNA: TGTGCCAGCAGTTTAGATCATTTCCCAAAGCGGGAGGGCACAGCCAGCTCCTACAATGAGCAGTTCTTC.

There are a few counts of this clonotype. The V and J genes are TRBV12-3 or TRBV12-4 and TRBJ2-7; TRBD2 is a possible D gene (5 bases). CDR3 length: 19 amino acids. The V end lost 8 bases, the J end lost 3 bases, and 32 bases lay between the germline ends. The CDR3 nucleotides read TGTGCCAGCTGTCTGGAGCAGTGGGGAACGGGATTGCGAGTCTACGAGCAGTACTTC. It encodes CASCLEQWGTGLRVYEQYF.

The CDR3 region is CASSLTRAGELFF. The CDR3 nucleotides read TGCGCCAGCAGCCTGACGCGCGCCGGGGAGCTGTTTTTT. The chain combines TRBV5-1 with TRBJ2-2; D is undetermined. Germline V gene data show CDR1 as SGHRS and CDR2 as YFSETQ. The CDR3 totals 13 residues. The V and J ends lost 4 bases and 6 bases respectively, with 10 bases between them.

This clonotype was found many times. The CDR3 region is CASSYSGGELFF. In nucleotides, the CDR3 is TGTGCCAGCAGTTACTCGGGCGGGGAGCTGTTTTTT. J is TRBJ2-2 and V is TRBV12-3 or TRBV12-4; D uncertain. This CDR3 contains 12 residues. The V gene lost 4 bases and the J gene lost 7 bases, with 7 bases spanning the gap.

The V call is TRBV7-8, the J call TRBJ2-3; D remains unclear. CDR3 size: 14 residues. CDR1 is SGHVS and CDR2 is FQNEAQ in the germline V gene. V lost 2 bases and J lost 5, with 11 bases in between. The CDR3 region has the DNA TGTGCCAGCAGCTTAATTCTCGGCATAGATACGCAGTATTTT. Translation gives CASSLILGIDTQYF.

Many counts were recorded for this clonotype. This rearrangement joins TRBV10-2 to TRBJ1-1; D is perhaps TRBD1 (5 bases). The CDR3 extends over 15 amino acids. CDR1 WSHSY and CDR2 SAAADI come from the germline V gene. Trimming took off 0 bases at V and 4 bases at J, with 12 bases between the two ends. In nucleotides, the CDR3 is TGCGCCAGCAGTGAGTCGGACAAGATCTCCACTGAAGCTTTCTTT. Protein product: CASSESDKISTEAFF.

In its sample, this clonotype was seen many times. This chain joins TRBV12-3 or TRBV12-4 and TRBJ2-1; perhaps D is TRBD1 or TRBD2 (5 bases each). The V and J ends lost 5 bases and 10 bases respectively, with 18 bases between them. The CDR3 has 14 residues. This chain's CDR3 is CASSKPGTALEQFF. The CDR3, as DNA: TGTGCCAGCAGTAAACCCGGGACCGCGCTGGAGCAGTTCTTC.

This clonotype showed up just a few times. V usage is TRBV10-3 and J usage is TRBJ2-1, with D uncertain. From germline, CDR1 is ENHRY and CDR2 SYGVKD. The V gene lost 5 bases and the J gene lost 9 bases, with 8 bases spanning the gap. The CDR3 runs to 11 residues. CDR3 nucleotides: TGTGCCATCAGTCTAAACACTGAGCAGTTCTTC. Protein product: CAISLNTEQFF.